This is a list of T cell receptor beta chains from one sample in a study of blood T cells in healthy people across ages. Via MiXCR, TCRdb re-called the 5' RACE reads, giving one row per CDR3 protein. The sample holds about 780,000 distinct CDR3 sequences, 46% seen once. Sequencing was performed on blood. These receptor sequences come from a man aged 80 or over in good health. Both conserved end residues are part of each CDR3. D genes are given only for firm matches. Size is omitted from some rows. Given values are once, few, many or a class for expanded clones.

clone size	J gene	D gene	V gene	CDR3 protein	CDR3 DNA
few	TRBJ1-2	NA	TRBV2	CASSEGPAGTYGYTF	TGTGCCAGCAGTGAAGGGCCGGCAGGGACATATGGCTACACCTTC
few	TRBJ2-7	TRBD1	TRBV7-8	CASSTRPGQVTYEQYF	TGTGCCAGCAGCACCCGCCCCGGACAGGTTACCTACGAGCAGTACTTC
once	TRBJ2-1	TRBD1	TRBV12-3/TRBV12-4	CASDWGQRLYNEQFF	TGTGCCAGCGACTGGGGACAGAGATTATACAATGAGCAGTTCTTC
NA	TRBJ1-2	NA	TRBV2	CASRPQTNYGYTF	TGTGCCAGCAGGCCCCAAACAAACTATGGCTACACCTTC
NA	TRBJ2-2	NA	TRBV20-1	CSARGPGPALTGELFF	TGCAGTGCTAGGGGACCCGGGCCAGCCTTAACCGGGGAGCTGTTTTTT
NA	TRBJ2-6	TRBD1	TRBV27	CASSLWTGAGANVLTF	TGTGCCAGCAGTTTATGGACAGGGGCTGGGGCCAACGTCCTGACTTTC
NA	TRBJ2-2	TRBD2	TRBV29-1	CSGERSGGTGELFF	TGCAGCGGGGAGAGGAGCGGGGGCACCGGGGAGCTGTTTTTT
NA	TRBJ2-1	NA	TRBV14	CAGSQDMVAASNEQFF	TGTGCCGGCAGCCAAGACATGGTAGCGGCTTCCAATGAGCAGTTCTTC
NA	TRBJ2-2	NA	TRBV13	CASSLEQGSGELFF	TGTGCCAGCAGCTTAGAGCAGGGCTCCGGGGAGCTGTTTTTT
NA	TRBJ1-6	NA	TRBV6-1	CASRRGTDTYNSPLHF	TGTGCCAGTAGAAGGGGTACGGACACCTATAATTCACCCCTCCACTTT
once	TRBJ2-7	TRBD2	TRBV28	CASSPPGLAGGRVKQYF	TGTGCCAGCAGTCCCCCGGGACTAGCGGGAGGAAGGGTTAAGCAGTACTTC
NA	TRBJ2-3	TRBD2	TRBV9	CASSVNGGRLTDTQYF	TGTGCCAGCAGCGTAAATGGCGGGAGGCTCACAGATACGCAGTATTTT
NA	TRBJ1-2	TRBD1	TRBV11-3	CASSSSTGPGVYGYTF	TGTGCCAGCAGCTCCTCGACAGGGCCCGGGGTTTATGGCTACACCTTC
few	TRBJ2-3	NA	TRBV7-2	CASTEPPDTQYF	TGTGCCAGCACCGAACCCCCAGATACGCAGTATTTT
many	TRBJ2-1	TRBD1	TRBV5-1	CASSPGTGGHEQFF	TGCGCCAGCAGCCCCGGGACAGGGGGCCATGAGCAGTTCTTC
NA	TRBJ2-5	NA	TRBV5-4	CASSSTLQTQYF	TGTGCCAGCAGCTCGACCCTCCAGACCCAGTACTTC
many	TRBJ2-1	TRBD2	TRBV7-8	CASWKSGTAYNEQFF	TGTGCCAGCTGGAAGAGCGGGACTGCTTACAATGAGCAGTTCTTC